A single sample gave rise to the 20 T cell receptor beta chains below, sequenced in a study of metastatic and nonmetastatic thyroid tumors. Not a single patient had been given any form of treatment at any point before undergoing thyroid surgery. TCRdb re-called the PCR reads with MiXCR. Among about 18,000 clones listed, under 30% were seen once. Specimen: tumor tissue. The receptors stem from a female donor with papillary thyroid cancer or a benign thyroid nodule (not recorded which). Some clones in this sample may be carry-over from other donors' samples.

This clone was observed once. The rearrangement joins TRBV11-2 to TRBJ1-1; no reliable D call. With 5 bases removed from V and 1 base from J, the gap between germline ends came to 8 bases. The CDR3 extends over 13 amino acids. Germline V gene lookup returns CDR1 SGHAT and CDR2 FQNNGV. The CDR3 DNA is TGTGCCAGCAGCCTCAAGCGGAACACTGAAGCTTTCTTT. Protein: CASSLKRNTEAFF.

This clone ranks as medium-sized (0.01 to 0.1%). The chain employs TRBV27 and TRBJ1-2; 9 bases agree with TRBD1. The length of the CDR3 is 15 residues. Looked up from germline, CDR1 is MNHEY and CDR2 is SMNVEV (reference sequence). The V and J ends lost 3 bases and 8 bases, in that order; junction bases with no gene match: 10. CDR3 protein: CASSFLKDRGSGYTF. The CDR3 coding sequence is TGTGCCAGCAGTTTCCTAAAGGACAGGGGAAGCGGCTACACCTTC.

This clone came up a few times. The chain recombines TRBV29-1 with TRBJ1-2, with 7 bases matching TRBD1. This CDR3 is built from 13 residues. Looked up from germline, CDR1 is SQVTM and CDR2 is ANQGSEA. V gave up 5 bases and J gave up 3 bases; unmatched junction bases: 6. Here the CDR3 reads CSVTRQGDYGYTF. The CDR3 DNA is TGCAGCGTTACCCGACAGGGAGACTATGGCTACACCTTC.

This clone was observed a handful of times. The chain has TRBV11-2 and TRBJ2-1; D is undetermined. Germline CDR1 and CDR2: SGHAT and FQNNGV. This CDR3 has 12 residues. V lost 1 base, J lost 10 bases, and 8 bases lay in between. CDR3 DNA sequence: TGTGCCAGCAGCTTAGGCCCGAGGGAGCAGTTCTTC. It yields the protein CASSLGPREQFF.

Regarding this clone: A much larger clone differs by one base, so this may be a read error. This CDR3 reads CASSQEDSGSFDGELFF. DNA for the CDR3: TGTGCCAGCAGCCAAGAAGACAGCGGGAGTTTCGACGGGGAGCTGTTTTTC. The rearrangement uses TRBV4-2 and TRBJ2-2; 8 positions agree with TRBD2. Germline loops: CDR1 LGHNA, CDR2 YNFKEQ. CDR3 length equals 17 residues.

This clone was observed many times. V and J are TRBV20-1 and TRBJ1-1, with 7 bases that match TRBD1. Germline CDR1 reads DFQATT; CDR2 reads SNEGSKA (reference sequence). This CDR3 has 15 residues. The junction had 15 bases not matched to a gene; V was cut back by 6 bases and J by 5 bases. The CDR3 nucleotides read TGCAGTGCCCCCGATCAAGGGGGCGGTGGGACTGAAGCTTTCTTT. Translating it yields CSAPDQGGGGTEAFF.

This clone is medium-sized within its sample. This chain links TRBV6-1 with TRBJ1-5; 8 bases line up with TRBD1. V gave up 8 bases and J gave up 4 bases; unmatched junction bases: 7. Germline loops: CDR1 MNHNS, CDR2 SASEGT. The CDR3 totals 14 residues. The CDR3 reads CASWEQGGNQPQHF. As DNA, the CDR3 is TGTGCCAGCTGGGAACAGGGGGGTAATCAGCCCCAGCATTTT.

This clone was seen repeatedly, ten times or more. The chain carries TRBV11-2 and TRBJ2-1; 12 bases line up with TRBD2. Germline trimming cut 6 bases from V and 4 bases from J; bases unmatched to any gene: 4. The CDR3 has 15 residues. Germline CDR1 is SGHAT and CDR2 is FQNNGV. DNA for the CDR3: TGTGCCAGCAGGAAGACTAGCGGGAGTTACAATGAGCAGTTCTTC. Its translation is CASRKTSGSYNEQFF. The full variable domain, in which reference TRBV11-2 and TRBJ2-1 provide the parts outside the CDR3, is EAGVAQSPRYKIIEKRQSVAFWCNPISGHATLYWYQQILGQGPKLLIQFQNNGVVDDSQLPKDRFSAERLKGVDSTLKIQPAKLEDSAVYLCASRKTSGSYNEQFFGPGTRLTVL.

This clone came up a few times. The chain recombines TRBV6-1 with TRBJ2-2; D gene ambiguous. The length of the CDR3 is 13 residues. V shed 2 bases and J shed 8 bases, with 9 bases lying between them. Germline assignment: CDR1 MNHNS and CDR2 SASEGT. CDR3 loop: CASSEPPEGELFF. In nucleotides, the CDR3 is TGTGCCAGCAGTGAACCCCCTGAGGGGGAGCTGTTTTTT.

Within the sample, this clone is medium-sized (0.01 to 0.1%). The chain's CDR3 is CASSQGALSTDTQYF. The CDR3, as DNA: TGTGCCAGCTCACAGGGGGCCTTGAGCACAGATACGCAGTATTTT. The chain is built from TRBV12-3 or TRBV12-4 and TRBJ2-3, with 9 bases identical to TRBD1. V shed 8 bases and J 0 bases; nucleotides not matched to a gene: 6. This CDR3 region has 15 residues.

Ten or more counts support this clone. DNA of the CDR3: TGTGCCAGCAGTCCCAACACAGATACGCAGTATTTT. Protein: CASSPNTDTQYF. This chain links TRBV7-9 with TRBJ2-3; D gene unclear. V was clipped by 6 bases and J by 2 bases, with 6 bases between them. This CDR3 has 12 residues. Germline V CDR1 and CDR2: SEHNR, FQNEAQ (reference sequence).

As to this clone: This may come from a read error, since a much larger clone is one base off. The genes are TRBV7-8 and TRBJ1-1, with D hard to call. Germline loops: CDR1 SGHVS, CDR2 FQNEAQ. The CDR3 length is 15 residues. The CDR3 DNA reads as TGTGCCAGCAGCATCCTTTGGCAGGAAAGCACTGAAGCTCTCTTT. Residues: CASSILWQESTEALF.

On this clone itself: At one end the junction does not follow the germline gene, possibly because of a read error. Other nucleotide sequences in the sample specify the same CDR3. The chain recombines TRBV2 with TRBJ2-2, with 9 bases identical to TRBD2. CDR1 SNHLY and CDR2 FYNNEI come from the germline V gene. The CDR3 is made up of 16 amino acids. This CDR3 reads CASRISSGSGTGELFF. CDR3 in DNA: TGTGCCAGCAGGATAAGTAGCGGGAGTGGCACCGGGGAGCTGTTCTTT. Complete variable domain (other parts from reference TRBV2 and TRBJ2-2): EPEVTQTPSHQVTQMGQEVILRCVPISNHLYFYWYRQILGQKVEFLVSFYNNEISEKSEIFDDQFSVERPDGSNFTLKIRSTKLEDSAMYFCASRISSGSGTGELFFGEGSRLTVL.

The rearrangement uses TRBV5-1 and TRBJ2-7; perhaps TRBD1 as D (6 bases). Germline values: CDR1 SGHRS, CDR2 YFSETQ. The CDR3 length is 14 residues. V lost 4 bases and J lost 1, with 12 bases in between. Written as DNA, the CDR3 is TGCGCCAGCAGCAGTGGGACATTGTCCTACGAGCAGTACTTC. The encoded protein is CASSSGTLSYEQYF.

This clone has only a few counts. The chain combines TRBV6-1 with TRBJ1-6; D unclear. In germline, CDR1 is MNHNS, CDR2 SASEGT. V was cut by 6 bases and J by 9 bases, with 12 bases left in between. The CDR3 is made up of 13 amino acids. The CDR3: CASRQDGSSPLHF. The CDR3 bases are TGTGCCAGCAGACAAGATGGAAGTTCACCCCTCCACTTT.

This clone was counted at least ten times. This sequence joins TRBV5-1 and TRBJ2-5; 7 bases are shared with TRBD2. The germline CDR1 and CDR2 sequences are SGHRS and YFSETQ. This CDR3 spans 14 amino acids. Germline trimming cut 7 bases from V and 2 bases from J; bases unmatched to any gene: 8. CDR3 in DNA: TGCGCCAGCTGGGGGGGGTACATTCAAGAGACCCAGTACTTC. This encodes CASWGGYIQETQYF.

This chain links TRBV6-1 with TRBJ2-7; D is perhaps TRBD1 or TRBD2 (6 bases each). Trimming pared 7 bases from V and 4 bases from J, leaving 14 bases between. The V gene's germline CDR1 is MNHNS and CDR2 SASEGT. The CDR3 contains 13 residues. Here the CDR3 reads CASTRRDTYEQYF. CDR3 nucleotide sequence: TGTGCCAGCACGAGGAGGGACACTTACGAGCAGTACTTC.

This clone was seen ten or more times. This chain uses TRBV27 with TRBJ1-1; D perhaps matches TRBD1 (6 bases). Trimming shortened V by 2 bases and J by 4 bases, and 8 bases separated the two germline ends. This CDR3 has 13 residues. Germline CDR1 MNHEY, CDR2 SMNVEV (reference sequence). The CDR3 DNA follows: TGTGCCAGCAGTTTAACAGGGTCCACTGAAGCTTTCTTT. This gives the protein CASSLTGSTEAFF.

By share, this clone ranks as medium-sized. The chain has TRBV6-2 or TRBV6-3 and TRBJ2-7; D is unclear. CDR1 MNHEY and CDR2 SVGEGT come from the germline V gene. This CDR3 is 13 amino acids long. With 3 bases removed from V and 3 bases from J, the gap between germline ends came to 9 bases. Written as DNA, the CDR3 is TGTGCCAGCAGTTATGGGCTGTACTACGAGCAGTACTTC. It encodes CASSYGLYYEQYF.

V is TRBV5-1 and J is TRBJ1-3; perhaps TRBD1 as D (6 bases). The CDR3 is 16 residues long. V lost 0 bases, J lost 4 bases, and 14 bases lay in between. CDR1 SGHRS and CDR2 YFSETQ come from the germline V gene. CDR3 in amino acids: CASSLDGGLEGNTIYF. The CDR3 nucleotides are TGCGCCAGCAGCTTGGACGGGGGGCTTGAGGGAAACACCATATATTTT.